The entry that follows covers one TCR beta chain sequence. Its antigen is not known. The data were obtained in a study of PD-1 blockade in classical Hodgkin lymphoma. Across the whole study: Intravenous delivery of nivolumab at 3 mg/kg to patients occurred every 2 weeks. General study points: Possibly reflecting disease activity or prior therapy, repertoire differences have causes that remain undefined. Compared with healthy donors, newly diagnosed patients reportedly showed lower baseline TCR diversity.

Here immunoSEQ multiplex PCR was the method, and the copy in TCRdb shows in-frame clones only, minus some. The sample shows roughly 60,000 clones, about 92% of them seen only once. All patients relapsed after autologous stem cell transplantation, and brentuximab vedotin exposure varied. The patients, who had relapsed/refractory classical Hodgkin lymphoma, achieved best responses of complete response, partial response or progressive disease. CDR1 is MGHRA and CDR2 is YSYEKL in the germline V gene. The CDR3 is 19 residues long. Trimming shortened V by 1 base and J by 0 bases, and 19 bases separated the two germline ends.

The material sequenced was peripheral blood mononuclear cells (PBMCs), taken at baseline. This TCR was sampled from a human donor with classical Hodgkin lymphoma. The chain joins TRBV4-1 to TRBJ1-3; no clear D gene. In DNA form, the CDR3 reads TGCGCCAGCAGCCAAGGTCGGGGTCAAGGACCGCTCTCTGGAAACACCATATATTTT. Its translation is CASSQGRGQGPLSGNTIYF.